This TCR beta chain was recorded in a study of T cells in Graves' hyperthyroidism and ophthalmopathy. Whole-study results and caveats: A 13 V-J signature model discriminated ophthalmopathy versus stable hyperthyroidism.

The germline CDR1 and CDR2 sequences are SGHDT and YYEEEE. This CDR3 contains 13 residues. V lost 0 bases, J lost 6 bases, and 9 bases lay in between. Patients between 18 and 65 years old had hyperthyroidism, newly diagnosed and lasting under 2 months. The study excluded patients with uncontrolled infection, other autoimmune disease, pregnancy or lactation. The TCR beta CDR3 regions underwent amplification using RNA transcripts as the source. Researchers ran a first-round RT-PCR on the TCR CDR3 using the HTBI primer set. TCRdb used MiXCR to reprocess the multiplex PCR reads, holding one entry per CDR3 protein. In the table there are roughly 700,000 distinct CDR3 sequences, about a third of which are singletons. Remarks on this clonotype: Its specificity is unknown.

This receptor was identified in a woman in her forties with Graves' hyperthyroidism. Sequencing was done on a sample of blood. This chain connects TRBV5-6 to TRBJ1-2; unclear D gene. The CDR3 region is CASSLGARDGYTF. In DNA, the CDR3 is TGTGCCAGCAGCTTGGGGGCGCGGGATGGCTACACCTTC.